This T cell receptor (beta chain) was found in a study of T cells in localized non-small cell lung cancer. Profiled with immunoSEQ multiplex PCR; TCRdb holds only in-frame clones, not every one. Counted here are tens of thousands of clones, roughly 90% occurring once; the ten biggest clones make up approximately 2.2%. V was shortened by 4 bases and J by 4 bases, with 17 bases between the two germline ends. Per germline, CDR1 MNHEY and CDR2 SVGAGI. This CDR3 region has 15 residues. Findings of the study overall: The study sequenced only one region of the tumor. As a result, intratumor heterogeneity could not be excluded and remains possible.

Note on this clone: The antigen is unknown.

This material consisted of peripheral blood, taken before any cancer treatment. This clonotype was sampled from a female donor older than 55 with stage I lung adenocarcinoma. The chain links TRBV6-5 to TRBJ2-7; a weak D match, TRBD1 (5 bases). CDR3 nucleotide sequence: TGTGCCAGCAGTTTACGGACAATGGGGATTTACGAGCAGTACTTC. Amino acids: CASSLRTMGIYEQYF.